A single T cell receptor beta chain is shown here with its context. Its target is not known. The PCR used 60 Vbeta and 13 Jbeta primers. Only in-frame clones appear in the TCRdb table, and some are missing; sequencing was by immunoSEQ multiplex PCR. The sample consists of about 120,000 clones, more than 65% of them appearing once. The data derive from a study of cytomegalovirus exposure and HLA in healthy donors. Study in general: Among the 370 or so donors who were genotyped, about 79% fell in the genetic ancestry cluster that is associated with self-reported Caucasian donors.

Study results and caveats: Compared with the roughly 670-donor mean, an Asian-associated ancestry cluster reportedly had fewer N-insertions, according to a later analysis. Likely technical artifact: a cluster of highly shared sequence variants.

Looked up from germline, CDR1 is SNHLY and CDR2 is FYNNEI. The length of the CDR3 is 15 residues. The V gene end was trimmed by 2 bases and the J gene end by 2 bases; junction bases not matched to a gene: 6. The specimen was PBMCs. This receptor was obtained from a man younger than 35 in good health and CMV-seropositive. The rearrangement uses TRBV2 and TRBJ2-7, with 7 bases lining up with TRBD1. The CDR3 DNA reads as TGTGCCAGCAGTGAAAGTTCCGGACAGGCCTACGAGCAGTACTTC. Protein product: CASSESSGQAYEQYF.